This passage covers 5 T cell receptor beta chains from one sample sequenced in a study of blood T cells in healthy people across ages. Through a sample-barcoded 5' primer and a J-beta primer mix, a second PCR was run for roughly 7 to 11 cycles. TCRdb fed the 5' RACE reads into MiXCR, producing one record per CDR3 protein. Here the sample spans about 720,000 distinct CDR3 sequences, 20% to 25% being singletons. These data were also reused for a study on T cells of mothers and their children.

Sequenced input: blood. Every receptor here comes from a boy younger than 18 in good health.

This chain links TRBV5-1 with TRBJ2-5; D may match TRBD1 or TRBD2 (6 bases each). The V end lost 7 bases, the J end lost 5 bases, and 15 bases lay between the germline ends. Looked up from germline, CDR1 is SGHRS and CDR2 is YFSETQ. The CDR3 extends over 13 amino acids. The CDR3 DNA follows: TGCGCCAGCCAGTGGGGGGCGGCGGAGACCCAGTACTTC. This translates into CASQWGAAETQYF.

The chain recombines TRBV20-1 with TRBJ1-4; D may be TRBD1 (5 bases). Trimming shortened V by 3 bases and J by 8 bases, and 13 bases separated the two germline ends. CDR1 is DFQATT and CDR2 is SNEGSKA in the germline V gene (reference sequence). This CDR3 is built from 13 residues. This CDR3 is CSASQGLGEKLFF. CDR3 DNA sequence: TGCAGTGCTAGTCAGGGATTGGGCGAAAAACTGTTTTTT.

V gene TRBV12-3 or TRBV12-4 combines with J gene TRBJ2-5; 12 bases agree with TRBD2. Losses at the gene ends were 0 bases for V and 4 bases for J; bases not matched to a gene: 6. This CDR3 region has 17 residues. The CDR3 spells CASSLALLAGGRETQYF. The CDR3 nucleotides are TGTGCCAGCAGTTTAGCGCTTCTAGCGGGGGGGAGAGAGACCCAGTACTTC.

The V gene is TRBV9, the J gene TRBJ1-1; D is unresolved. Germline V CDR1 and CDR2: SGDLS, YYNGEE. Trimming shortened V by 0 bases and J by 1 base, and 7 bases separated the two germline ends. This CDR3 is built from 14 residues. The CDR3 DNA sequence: TGTGCCAGCAGCGTAGATGGGCGGAACACTGAAGCTTTCTTT. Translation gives CASSVDGRNTEAFF.

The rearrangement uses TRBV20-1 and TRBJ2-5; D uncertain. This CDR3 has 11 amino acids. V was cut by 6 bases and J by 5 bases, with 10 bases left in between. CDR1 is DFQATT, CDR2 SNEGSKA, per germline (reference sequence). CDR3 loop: CSAPMRETQYF. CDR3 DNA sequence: TGCAGTGCCCCAATGCGGGAGACCCAGTACTTC.